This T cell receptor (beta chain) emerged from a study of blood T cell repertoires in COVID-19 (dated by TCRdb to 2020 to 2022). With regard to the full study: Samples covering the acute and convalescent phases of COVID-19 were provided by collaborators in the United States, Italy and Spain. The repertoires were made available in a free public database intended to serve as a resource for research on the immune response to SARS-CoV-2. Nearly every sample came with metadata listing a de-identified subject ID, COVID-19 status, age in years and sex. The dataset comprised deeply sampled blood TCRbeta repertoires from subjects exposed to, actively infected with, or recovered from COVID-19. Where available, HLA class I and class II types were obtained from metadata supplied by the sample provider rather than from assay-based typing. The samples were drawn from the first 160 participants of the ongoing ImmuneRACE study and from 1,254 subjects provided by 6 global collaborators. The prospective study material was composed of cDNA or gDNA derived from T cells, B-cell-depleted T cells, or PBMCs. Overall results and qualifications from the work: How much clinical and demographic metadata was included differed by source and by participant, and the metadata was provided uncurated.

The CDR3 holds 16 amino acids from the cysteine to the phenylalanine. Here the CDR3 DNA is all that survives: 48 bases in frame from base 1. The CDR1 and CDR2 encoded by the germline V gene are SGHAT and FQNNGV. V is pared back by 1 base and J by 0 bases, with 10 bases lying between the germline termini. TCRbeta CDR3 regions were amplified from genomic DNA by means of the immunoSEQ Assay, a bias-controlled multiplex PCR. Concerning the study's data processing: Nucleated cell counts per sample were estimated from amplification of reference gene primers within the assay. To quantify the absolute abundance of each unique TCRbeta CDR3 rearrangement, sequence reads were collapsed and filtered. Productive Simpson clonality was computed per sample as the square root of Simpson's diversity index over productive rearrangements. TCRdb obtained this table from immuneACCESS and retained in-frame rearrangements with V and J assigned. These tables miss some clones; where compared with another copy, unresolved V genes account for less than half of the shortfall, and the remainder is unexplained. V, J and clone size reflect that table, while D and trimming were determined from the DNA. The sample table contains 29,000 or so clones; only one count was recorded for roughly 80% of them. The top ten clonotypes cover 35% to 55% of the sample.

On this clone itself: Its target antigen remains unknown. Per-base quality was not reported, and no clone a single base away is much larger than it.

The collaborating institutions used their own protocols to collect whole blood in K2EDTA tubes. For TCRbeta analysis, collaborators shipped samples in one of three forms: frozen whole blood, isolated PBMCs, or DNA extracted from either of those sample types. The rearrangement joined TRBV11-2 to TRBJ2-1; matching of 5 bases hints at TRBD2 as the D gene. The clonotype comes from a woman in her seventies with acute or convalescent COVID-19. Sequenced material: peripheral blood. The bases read TGTGCCAGCAGCTTAGGGGTAGGGAGCTCCTACAATGAGCAGTTCTTC. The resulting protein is CASSLGVGSSYNEQFF.